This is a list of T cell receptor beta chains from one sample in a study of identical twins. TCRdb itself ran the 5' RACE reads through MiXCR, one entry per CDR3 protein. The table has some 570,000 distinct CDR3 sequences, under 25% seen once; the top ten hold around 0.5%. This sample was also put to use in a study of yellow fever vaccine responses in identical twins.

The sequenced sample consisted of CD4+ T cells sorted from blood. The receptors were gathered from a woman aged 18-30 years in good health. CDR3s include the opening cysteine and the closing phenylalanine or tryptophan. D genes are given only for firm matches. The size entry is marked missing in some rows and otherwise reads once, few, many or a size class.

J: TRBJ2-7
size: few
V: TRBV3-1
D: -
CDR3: CASSQAGVVAYEQYF
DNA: TGTGCCAGCAGCCAAGCGGGAGTCGTAGCCTACGAGCAGTACTTC

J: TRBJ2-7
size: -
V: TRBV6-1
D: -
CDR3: CASSTSTSSVEQYF
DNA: TGTGCCAGCAGCACCTCGACTAGTTCGGTCGAGCAGTACTTC

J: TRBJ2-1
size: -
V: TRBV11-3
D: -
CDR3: CASSLGAEQFF
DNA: TGTGCCAGCAGCTTAGGGGCGGAGCAGTTCTTC

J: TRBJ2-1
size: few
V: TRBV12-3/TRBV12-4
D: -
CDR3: CASRVESPKNEQFF
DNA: TGTGCCAGCAGGGTAGAGTCCCCGAAAAATGAGCAGTTCTTC

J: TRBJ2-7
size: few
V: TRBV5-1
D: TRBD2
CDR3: CASSPGTSGRYGEQYF
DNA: TGCGCCAGCAGCCCCGGGACTAGCGGGAGGTACGGCGAGCAGTACTTC

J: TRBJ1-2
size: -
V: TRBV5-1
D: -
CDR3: CASSLGSNRVFGYTF
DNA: TGCGCTAGCAGCTTGGGCAGCAATCGCGTATTTGGCTACACCTTC

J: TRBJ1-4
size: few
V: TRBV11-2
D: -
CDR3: CASSFSVGSNEKLFF
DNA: TGTGCCAGCAGCTTTTCCGTCGGCTCTAATGAAAAACTGTTTTTT

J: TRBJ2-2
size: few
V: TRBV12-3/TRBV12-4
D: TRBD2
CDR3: CASRLAGADTGELFF
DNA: TGTGCCAGCAGACTAGCGGGGGCCGACACCGGGGAGCTGTTTTTT

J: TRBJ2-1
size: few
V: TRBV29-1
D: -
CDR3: CSVGFAEQFF
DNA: TGCAGCGTTGGTTTCGCTGAGCAGTTCTTC

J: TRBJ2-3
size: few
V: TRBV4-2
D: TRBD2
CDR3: CASSQERASGTRGDTQYF
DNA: TGTGCCAGCAGCCAAGAAAGGGCTAGCGGGACCCGGGGGGATACGCAGTATTTT

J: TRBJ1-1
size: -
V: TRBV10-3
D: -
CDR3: CAISEFGVSAEAFF
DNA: TGTGCCATCAGTGAGTTTGGGGTTTCAGCTGAAGCTTTCTTT

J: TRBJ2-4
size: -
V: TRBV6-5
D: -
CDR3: CASSYPGLTKNIQYF
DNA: TGTGCCAGCAGTTACCCTGGTCTGACCAAAAACATTCAGTACTTC

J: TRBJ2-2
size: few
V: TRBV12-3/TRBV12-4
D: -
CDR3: CASSPDSSGELFF
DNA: TGTGCCAGCAGCCCGGACTCTTCCGGGGAGCTGTTTTTT

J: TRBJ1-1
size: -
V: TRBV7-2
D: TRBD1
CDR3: CASSKQGALNTEAFF
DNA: TGTGCCAGCAGTAAACAGGGGGCCCTGAACACTGAAGCTTTCTTT

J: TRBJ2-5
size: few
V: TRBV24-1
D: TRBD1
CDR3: CATSDNPNWTGGETQYF
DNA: TGTGCCACCAGTGACAACCCGAACTGGACAGGGGGGGAGACCCAGTACTTC

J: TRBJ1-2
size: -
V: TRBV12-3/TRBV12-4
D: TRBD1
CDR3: CASSRQGVYYGYTF
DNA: TGTGCCAGCAGTAGACAGGGGGTATACTATGGCTACACCTTC

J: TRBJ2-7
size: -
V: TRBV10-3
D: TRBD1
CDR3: CATWGQGFDEQYF
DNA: TGTGCCACCTGGGGACAGGGTTTCGACGAGCAGTACTTC

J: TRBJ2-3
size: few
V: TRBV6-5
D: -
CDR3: CASSYSRASTDTQYF
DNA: TGTGCCAGCAGTTACTCGAGGGCTAGCACAGATACGCAGTATTTT

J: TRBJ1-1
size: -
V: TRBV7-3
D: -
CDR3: CASSPPYGSTEAFF
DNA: TGTGCCAGCAGCCCGCCTTATGGGAGCACTGAAGCTTTCTTT

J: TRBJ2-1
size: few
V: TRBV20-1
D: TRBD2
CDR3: CSASYLAGGRYEQFF
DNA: TGCAGTGCTAGCTACCTAGCGGGAGGGCGATATGAGCAGTTCTTC

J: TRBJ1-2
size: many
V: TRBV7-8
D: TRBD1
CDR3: CASSPPGQGWVRHYGYTF
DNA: TGTGCCAGCAGCCCGCCGGGACAGGGATGGGTTCGGCACTATGGCTACACCTTC

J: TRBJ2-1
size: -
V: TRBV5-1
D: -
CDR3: CASSLPPGQNLNNEQFF
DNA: TGCGCCAGCAGCTTGCCTCCGGGACAAAACTTGAACAATGAGCAGTTCTTC

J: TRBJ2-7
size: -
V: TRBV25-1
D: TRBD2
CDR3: CASSESGGSTYEQYF
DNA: TGTGCCAGCAGTGAATCGGGGGGGAGCACCTACGAGCAGTACTTC

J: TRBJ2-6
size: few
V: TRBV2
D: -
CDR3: CASSGDKGGTAGANVLTF
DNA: TGTGCCAGCAGTGGGGACAAGGGAGGGACTGCTGGGGCCAACGTCCTGACTTTC

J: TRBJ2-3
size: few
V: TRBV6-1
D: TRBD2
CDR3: CASSEALRLAGVDTQYF
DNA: TGTGCCAGCAGTGAAGCCCTGAGACTAGCGGGAGTAGATACGCAGTATTTT

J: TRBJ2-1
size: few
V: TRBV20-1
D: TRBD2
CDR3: CSARDSGRFNEQFF
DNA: TGCAGTGCTAGAGATAGCGGGAGGTTCAATGAGCAGTTCTTC

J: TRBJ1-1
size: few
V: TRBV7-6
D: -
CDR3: CASSWAADTEAFF
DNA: TGTGCCAGCAGTTGGGCGGCGGACACTGAAGCTTTCTTT

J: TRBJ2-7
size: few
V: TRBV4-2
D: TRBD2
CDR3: CASSQTLAAAYEQYF
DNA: TGTGCCAGCAGCCAAACTCTAGCGGCAGCTTACGAGCAGTACTTC

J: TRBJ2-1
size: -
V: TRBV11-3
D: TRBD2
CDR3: CASSLGTLAGSYNEQFF
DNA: TGTGCCAGCAGCTTAGGGACGCTAGCGGGGTCCTACAATGAGCAGTTCTTC

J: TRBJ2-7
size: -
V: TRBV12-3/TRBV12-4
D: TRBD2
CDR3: CASSLTLTRGGYEQYF
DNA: TGTGCCAGCAGTTTAACCCTAACTCGGGGGGGATACGAGCAGTACTTC

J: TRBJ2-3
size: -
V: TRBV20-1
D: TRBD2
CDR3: CSALGLAGGTQYF
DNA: TGCAGTGCTTTGGGACTAGCGGGAGGTACGCAGTATTTT

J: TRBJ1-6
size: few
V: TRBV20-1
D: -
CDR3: CSARSAVNNSPLHF
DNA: TGCAGTGCTAGATCCGCTGTCAATAATTCACCCCTCCACTTT

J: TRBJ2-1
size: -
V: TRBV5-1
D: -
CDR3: CASSPTSGPSYNEQFF
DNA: TGCGCCAGCAGCCCAACGAGTGGACCTTCCTACAATGAGCAGTTCTTC

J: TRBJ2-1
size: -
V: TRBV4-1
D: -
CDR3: CASSPSGRGDNYNEQFF
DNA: TGCGCCAGCAGCCCTAGTGGGCGAGGGGACAACTACAATGAGCAGTTCTTC

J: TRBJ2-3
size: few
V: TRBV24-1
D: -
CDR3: CATSDPSGVADGDTQYF
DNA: TGTGCCACCAGTGATCCGTCGGGAGTGGCGGATGGAGATACGCAGTATTTT

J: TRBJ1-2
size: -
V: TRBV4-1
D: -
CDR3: CASSQETGKSNYGYTF
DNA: TGCGCCAGCAGCCAAGAGACAGGCAAATCTAACTATGGCTACACCTTC

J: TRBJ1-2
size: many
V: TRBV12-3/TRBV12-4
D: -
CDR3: CASSLDYGYTF
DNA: TGTGCCAGCAGTTTGGACTATGGCTACACCTTC

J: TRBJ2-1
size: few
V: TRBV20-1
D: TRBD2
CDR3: CSALTRLAGRPNGYNEQFF
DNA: TGCAGTGCCCTAACCCGACTAGCGGGGAGACCGAATGGCTACAATGAGCAGTTCTTC

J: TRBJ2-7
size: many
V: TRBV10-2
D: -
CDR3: CASMISATYEQYF
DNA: TGCGCCAGCATGATTAGCGCGACCTACGAGCAGTACTTC

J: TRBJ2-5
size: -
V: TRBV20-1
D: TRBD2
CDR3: CSARDVASGDQETQYF
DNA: TGCAGTGCTAGAGATGTGGCTAGCGGGGACCAAGAGACCCAGTACTTC

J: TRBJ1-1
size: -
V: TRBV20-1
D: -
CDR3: CSAGRSNTEAFF
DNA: TGCAGTGCTGGTCGTAGTAACACTGAAGCTTTCTTT

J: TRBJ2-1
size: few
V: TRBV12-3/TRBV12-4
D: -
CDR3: CASSFGLTTNEQFF
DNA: TGTGCCAGCAGTTTCGGGCTTACCACCAATGAGCAGTTCTTC